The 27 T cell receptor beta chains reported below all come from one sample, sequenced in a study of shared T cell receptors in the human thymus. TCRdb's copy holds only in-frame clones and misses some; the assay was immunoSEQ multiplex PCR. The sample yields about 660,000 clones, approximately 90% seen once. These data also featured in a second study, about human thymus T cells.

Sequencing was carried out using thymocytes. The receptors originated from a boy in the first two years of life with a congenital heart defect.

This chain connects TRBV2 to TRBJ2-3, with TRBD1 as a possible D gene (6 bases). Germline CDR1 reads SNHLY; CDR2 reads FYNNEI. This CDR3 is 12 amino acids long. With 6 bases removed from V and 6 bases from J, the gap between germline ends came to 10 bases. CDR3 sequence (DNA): TGTGCCAGCAGGCAGGGGATGGATACGCAGTATTTT. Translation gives CASRQGMDTQYF.

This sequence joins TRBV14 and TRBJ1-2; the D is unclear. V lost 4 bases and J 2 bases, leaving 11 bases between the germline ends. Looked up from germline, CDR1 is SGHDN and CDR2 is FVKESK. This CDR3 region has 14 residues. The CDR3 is CASSRTRQNYGYTF. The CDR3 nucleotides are TGTGCCAGCAGCCGTACGCGGCAGAACTATGGCTACACCTTC.

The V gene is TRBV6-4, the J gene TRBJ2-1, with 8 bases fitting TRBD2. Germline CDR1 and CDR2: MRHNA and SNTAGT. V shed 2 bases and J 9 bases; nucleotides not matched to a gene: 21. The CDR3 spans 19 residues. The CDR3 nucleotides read TGTGCCAGCAGTGACACCATCCTAGGGCCGGGACTAGGGGTGAGTGAGCAGTTCTTC. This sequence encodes CASSDTILGPGLGVSEQFF.

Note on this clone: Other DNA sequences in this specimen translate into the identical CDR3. The CDR3 nucleotides read TGCAGCGTTGAAGAGGGCCGACAGAGCGCTAACTATGGCTACACCTTC. Amino acid sequence: CSVEEGRQSANYGYTF. V and J are TRBV29-1 and TRBJ1-2; perhaps TRBD1 as D (5 bases). The CDR3 is made up of 16 amino acids. Trimming took off 0 bases at V and 0 bases at J, with 14 bases between the two ends. Germline V lookup: CDR1 SQVTM, CDR2 ANQGSEA.

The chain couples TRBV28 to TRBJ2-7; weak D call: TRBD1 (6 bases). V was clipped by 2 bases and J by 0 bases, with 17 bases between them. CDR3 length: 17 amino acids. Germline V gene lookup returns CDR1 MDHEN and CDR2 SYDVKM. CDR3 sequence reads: CASSLRRGVVSSYEQYF. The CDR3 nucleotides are TGTGCCAGCAGTTTACGCAGGGGAGTTGTAAGCTCCTACGAGCAGTACTTC. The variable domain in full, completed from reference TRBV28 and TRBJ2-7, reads DVKVTQSSRYLVKRTGEKVFLECVQDMDHENMFWYRQDPGLGLRLIYFSYDVKMKEKGDIPEGYSVSREKKERFSLILESASTNQTSMYLCASSLRRGVVSSYEQYFGPGTRLTVT.

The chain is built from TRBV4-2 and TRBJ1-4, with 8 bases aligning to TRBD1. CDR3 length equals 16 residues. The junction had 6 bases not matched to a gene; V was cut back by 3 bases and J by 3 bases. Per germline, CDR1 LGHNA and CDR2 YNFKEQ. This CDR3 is CASSQEQGVANEKLFF. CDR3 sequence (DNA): TGTGCCAGCAGCCAGGAACAGGGGGTAGCTAATGAAAAACTGTTTTTT.

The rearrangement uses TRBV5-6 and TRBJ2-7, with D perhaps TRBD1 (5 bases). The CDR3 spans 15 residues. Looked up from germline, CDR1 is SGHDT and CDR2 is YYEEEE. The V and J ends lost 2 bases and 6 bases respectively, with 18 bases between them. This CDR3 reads CASSFGPGHRSEQYF. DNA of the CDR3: TGTGCCAGCAGCTTCGGGCCCGGACACCGCTCCGAGCAGTACTTC.

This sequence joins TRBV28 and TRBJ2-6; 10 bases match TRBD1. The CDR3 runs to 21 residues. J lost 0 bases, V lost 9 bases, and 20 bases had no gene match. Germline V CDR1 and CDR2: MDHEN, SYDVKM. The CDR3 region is CARTGPGQGNDGLSGANVLTF. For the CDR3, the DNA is TGTGCCAGGACCGGACCGGGACAGGGGAACGACGGGCTCTCTGGGGCCAACGTCCTGACTTTC.

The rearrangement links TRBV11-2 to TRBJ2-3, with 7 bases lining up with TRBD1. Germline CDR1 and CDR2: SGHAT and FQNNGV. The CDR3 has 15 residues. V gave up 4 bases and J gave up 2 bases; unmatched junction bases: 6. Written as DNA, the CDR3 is TGTGCCAGCAGCTCCGAGGACAGGCTCACAGATACGCAGTATTTT. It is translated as CASSSEDRLTDTQYF.

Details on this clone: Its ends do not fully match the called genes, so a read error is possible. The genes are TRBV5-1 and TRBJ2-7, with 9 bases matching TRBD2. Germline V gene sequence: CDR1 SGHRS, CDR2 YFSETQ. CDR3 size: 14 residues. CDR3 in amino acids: CASSLSPHSSGINF. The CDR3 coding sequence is TGCGCCAGCAGCTTGTCCCCACACTCTAGCGGGATAAACTTC. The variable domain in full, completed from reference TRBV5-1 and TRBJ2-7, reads KAGVTQTPRYLIKTRGQQVTLSCSPISGHRSVSWYQQTPGQGLQFLFEYFSETQRNKGNFPGRFSGRQFSNSRSEMNVSTLELGDSALYLCASSLSPHSSGINFGPGTRLTVT.

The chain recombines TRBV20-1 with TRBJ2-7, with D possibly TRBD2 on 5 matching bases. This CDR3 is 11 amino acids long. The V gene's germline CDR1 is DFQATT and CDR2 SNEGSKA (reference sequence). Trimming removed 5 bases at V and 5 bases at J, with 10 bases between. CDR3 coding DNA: TGCAGTGCTGGAGGTCGGGACGAGCAGTACTTC. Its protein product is CSAGGRDEQYF.

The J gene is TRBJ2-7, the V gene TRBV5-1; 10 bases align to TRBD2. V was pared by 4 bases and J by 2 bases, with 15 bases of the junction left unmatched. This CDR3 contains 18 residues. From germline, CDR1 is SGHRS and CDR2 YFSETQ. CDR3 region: CASSLAPATSGRPYEQYF. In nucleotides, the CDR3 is TGCGCCAGCAGCCTGGCCCCAGCGACTAGCGGGCGGCCCTACGAGCAGTACTTC.

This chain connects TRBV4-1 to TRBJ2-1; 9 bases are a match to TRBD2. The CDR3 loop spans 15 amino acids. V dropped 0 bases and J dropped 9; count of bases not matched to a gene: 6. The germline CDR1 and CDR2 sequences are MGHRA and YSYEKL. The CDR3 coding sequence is TGCGCCAGCAGCCAAGATCCAGCGGGAGGCGGTGAGCAGTTCTTC. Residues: CASSQDPAGGGEQFF.

The CDR3 sequence is CASSLRDWYEQYF. The CDR3, as DNA: TGTGCCAGCAGCTTGCGGGACTGGTACGAGCAGTACTTC. The V and J genes are TRBV7-9 and TRBJ2-7, with D perhaps matching TRBD2 (6 bases). The germline V gene has CDR1 SEHNR and CDR2 FQNEAQ (reference sequence). There are 13 residues in the CDR3. Trimming took off 3 bases at V and 4 bases at J, with 10 bases between the two ends. The whole variable domain, filled in from reference TRBV7-9 and TRBJ2-7, reads DTGVSQNPRHKITKRGQNVTFRCDPISEHNRLYWYRQTLGQGPEFLTYFQNEAQLEKSRLLSDRFSAERPKGSFSTLEIQRTEQGDSAMYLCASSLRDWYEQYFGPGTRLTVT.

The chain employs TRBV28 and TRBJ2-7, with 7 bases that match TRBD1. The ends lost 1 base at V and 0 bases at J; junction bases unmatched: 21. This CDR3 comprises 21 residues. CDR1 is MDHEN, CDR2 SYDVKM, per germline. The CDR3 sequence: CASSLSGWAGGSRLLSYEQYF. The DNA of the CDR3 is TGTGCCAGCAGTTTATCGGGATGGGCAGGGGGTTCAAGACTACTCTCCTACGAGCAGTACTTC.

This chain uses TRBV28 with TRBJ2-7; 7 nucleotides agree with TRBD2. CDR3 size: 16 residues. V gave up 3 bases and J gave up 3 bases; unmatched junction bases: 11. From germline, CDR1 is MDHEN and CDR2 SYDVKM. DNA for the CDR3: TGTGCCAGCAGTTTGCCGTGGGGTGGGACTATCTACGAGCAGTACTTC. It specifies CASSLPWGGTIYEQYF.

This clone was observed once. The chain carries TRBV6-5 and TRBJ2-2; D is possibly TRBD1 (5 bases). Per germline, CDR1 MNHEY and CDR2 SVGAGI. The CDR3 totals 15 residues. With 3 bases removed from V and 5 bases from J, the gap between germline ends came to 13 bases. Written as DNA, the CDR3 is TGTGCCAGCAGTTATTATAGTCAGGGAACCGGGGAGCTGTTTTTT. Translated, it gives CASSYYSQGTGELFF.

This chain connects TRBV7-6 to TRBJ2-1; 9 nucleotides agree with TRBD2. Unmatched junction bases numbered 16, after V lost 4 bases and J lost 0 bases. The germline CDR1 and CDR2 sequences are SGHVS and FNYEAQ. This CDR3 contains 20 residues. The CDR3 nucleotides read TGTGCCAGCAGCTCAGGGGGAGGTACTAGCGGGTCTCACTCCTACAATGAGCAGTTCTTC. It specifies CASSSGGGTSGSHSYNEQFF.

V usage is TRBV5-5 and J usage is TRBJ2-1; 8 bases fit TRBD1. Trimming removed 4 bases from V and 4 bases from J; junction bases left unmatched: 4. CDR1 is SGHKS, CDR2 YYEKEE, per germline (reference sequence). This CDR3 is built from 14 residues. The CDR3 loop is CASSPGQGYNEQFF. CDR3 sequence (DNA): TGTGCCAGCAGCCCCGGACAGGGATACAATGAGCAGTTCTTC.

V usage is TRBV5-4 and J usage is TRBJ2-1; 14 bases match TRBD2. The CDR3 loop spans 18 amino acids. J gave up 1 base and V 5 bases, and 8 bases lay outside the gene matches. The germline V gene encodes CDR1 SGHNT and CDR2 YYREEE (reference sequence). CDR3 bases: TGTGCCAGCAGTCCGGGACTAGCGGGAGAGTATTCCTACAATGAGCAGTTCTTC. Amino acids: CASSPGLAGEYSYNEQFF.

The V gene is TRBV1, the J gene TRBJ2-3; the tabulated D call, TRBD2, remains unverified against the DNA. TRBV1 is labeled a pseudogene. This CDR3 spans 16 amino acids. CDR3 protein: CTSGSLGLAYTDTQYF. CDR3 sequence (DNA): TGCACCAGCGGCTCTCTCGGACTAGCGTACACAGATACGCAGTATTTT.

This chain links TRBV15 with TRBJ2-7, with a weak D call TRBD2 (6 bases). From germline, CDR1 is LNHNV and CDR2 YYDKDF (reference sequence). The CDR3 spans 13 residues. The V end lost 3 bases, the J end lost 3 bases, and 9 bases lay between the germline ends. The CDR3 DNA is TGTGCCACCAGCAGGGAGGGCTACTACGAGCAGTACTTC. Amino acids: CATSREGYYEQYF.

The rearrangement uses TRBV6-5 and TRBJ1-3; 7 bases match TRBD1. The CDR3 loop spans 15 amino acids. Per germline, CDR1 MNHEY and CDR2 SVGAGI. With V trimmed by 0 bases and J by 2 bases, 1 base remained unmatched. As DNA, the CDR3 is TGTGCCAGCAGTTACTCGAGGGGGCCTGGAAACACCATATATTTT. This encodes CASSYSRGPGNTIYF.

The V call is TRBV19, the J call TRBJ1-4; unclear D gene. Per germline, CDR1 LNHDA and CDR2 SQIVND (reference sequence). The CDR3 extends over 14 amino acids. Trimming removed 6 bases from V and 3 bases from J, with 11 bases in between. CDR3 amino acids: CASRETVPNEKLFF. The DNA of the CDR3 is TGTGCCAGTAGGGAGACCGTGCCTAATGAAAAACTGTTTTTT.

CDR3 region: CASSLEDSDRDYAYEQYF. The DNA for the CDR3 is TGTGCCAGCAGCTTAGAAGATTCCGACCGGGACTATGCCTACGAGCAGTACTTC. The genes are TRBV7-9 and TRBJ2-7; 7 bases match TRBD2. The CDR3 is 18 residues long. Trimming at V came to 1 base and at J to 2 bases, leaving 14 bases not matched to a gene. Looked up from germline, CDR1 is SEHNR and CDR2 is FQNEAQ (reference sequence).

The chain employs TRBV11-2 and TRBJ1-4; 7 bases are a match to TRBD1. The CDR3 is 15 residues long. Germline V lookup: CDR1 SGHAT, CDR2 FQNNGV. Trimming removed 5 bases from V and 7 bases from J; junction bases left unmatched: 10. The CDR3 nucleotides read TGTGCCAGCAGCCCCCCGTCCCGGGACAGTGAAAAACTGTTTTTT. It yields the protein CASSPPSRDSEKLFF.

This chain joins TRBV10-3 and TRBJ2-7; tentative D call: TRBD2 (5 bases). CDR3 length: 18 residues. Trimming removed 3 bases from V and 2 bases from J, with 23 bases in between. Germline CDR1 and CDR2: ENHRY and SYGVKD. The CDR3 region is CAISEGPKVPSNPYEQYF. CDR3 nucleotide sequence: TGTGCCATCAGTGAAGGGCCCAAGGTTCCTAGCAATCCCTACGAGCAGTACTTC.